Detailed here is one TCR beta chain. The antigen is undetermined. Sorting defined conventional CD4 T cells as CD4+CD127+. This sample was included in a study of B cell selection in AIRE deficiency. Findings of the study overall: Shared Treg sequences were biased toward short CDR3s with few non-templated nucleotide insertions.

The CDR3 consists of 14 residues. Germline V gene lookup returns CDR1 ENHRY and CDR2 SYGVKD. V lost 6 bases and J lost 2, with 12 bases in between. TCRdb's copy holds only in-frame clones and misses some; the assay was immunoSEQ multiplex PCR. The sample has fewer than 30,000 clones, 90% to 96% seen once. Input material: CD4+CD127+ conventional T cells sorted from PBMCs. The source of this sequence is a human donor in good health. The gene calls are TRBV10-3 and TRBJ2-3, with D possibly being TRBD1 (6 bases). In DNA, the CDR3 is TGTGCCATCAGGGATACAGGGTACACAGATACGCAGTATTTT. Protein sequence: CAIRDTGYTDTQYF.